The TCR beta chain under discussion was sequenced for a study of blood T cell repertoires in COVID-19. The overall study: Spain, Italy and the United States supplied samples that represented acute and convalescent COVID-19. PBMCs, B-cell-depleted T cells, or T cells were the source of the cDNA or gDNA that made up the material.

Per the original data handling: Nucleated cell number was recorded as an estimate derived from reference gene primer amplification. Sequencing used immunoSEQ multiplex PCR; TCRdb keeps in-frame clones, though not all of them. V, J and clone size were drawn from that table, and D and trimming were deduced from the DNA. The table shows about 230,000 clones, with approximately 80% occurring only once. V lost 3 bases and J lost 5; bases outside the gene matches: 9. CDR1 and CDR2 from the germline V gene are ENHRY and SYGVKD. The CDR3 totals 15 residues. This TCR was recovered from a man aged 35 to 55 with acute or convalescent COVID-19. Sequenced material: peripheral blood. This chain joins TRBV10-3 and TRBJ2-7; TRBD2 agrees at 8 bases. CDR3 amino acids: CAISESASGFNEQYF. For the CDR3, the DNA is TGTGCCATCAGTGAATCAGCTAGCGGGTTCAACGAGCAGTACTTC.